This T cell receptor beta chain was sequenced during a study of radiotherapy plus CTLA-4 blockade in lung cancer. The table came from immunoSEQ multiplex PCR; TCRdb's copy has only in-frame clones and leaves some out. The table has 85,000 to 90,000 clones, approximately 75% seen once. Per germline, CDR1 LGHNA and CDR2 YNFKEQ. The V end lost 0 bases, the J end lost 1 base, and 9 bases lay between the germline ends. This CDR3 has 15 amino acids. The source material was peripheral blood, sampled from a patient treated with radiotherapy plus ipilimumab. The chain links TRBV4-2 to TRBJ1-1, with D uncertain. This TCR was recovered from a human donor with non-small cell lung cancer that progressed on radiotherapy plus ipilimumab. The CDR3 loop reads CASSQDMGSNTEAFF. The CDR3 DNA sequence: TGTGCCAGCAGCCAAGATATGGGCTCGAACACTGAAGCTTTCTTT.